A single sample gave rise to the 5 T cell receptor beta chains below, sequenced in a study of human T cells and chemical hapten exposure. Time point indicated: pre-sensitization, week 0. Sample treatment: therapeutic diphenylcyclopropenone sensitization with weekly scalp DPC. One entry per CDR3 protein, called by TCRdb with MiXCR from the RACE reads. The table has under 50,000 distinct CDR3 sequences, 7.5% to 8% seen once. This material consisted of whole blood, taken in connection with sensitization to the hapten diphenylcyclopropenone (DPC). Receptor source: a woman aged 45-65 years with alopecia areata. Some clones in this sample may be carry-over from other donors' samples.

This clonotype was counted between two and nine times. The chain recombines TRBV29-1 with TRBJ2-5; D is ambiguous. This CDR3 comprises 12 residues. Trimming cost V 5 bases and J 4 bases, with 11 bases left between them. From germline, CDR1 is SQVTM and CDR2 ANQGSEA. The CDR3 is CSVIPSGETQYF. CDR3 in DNA: TGCAGCGTTATCCCGTCAGGAGAGACCCAGTACTTC.

This clonotype was picked up many times. The rearrangement uses TRBV12-3 or TRBV12-4 and TRBJ2-1, with 13 positions matching TRBD2. This CDR3 has 14 amino acids. V trimming: 6 bases; J trimming: 8 bases; junction bases outside the gene matches: 4. The CDR3 coding sequence is TGTGCCAGCAGACTAGCGGGAGGGGCGCATGAGCAGTTCTTC. The encoded protein is CASRLAGGAHEQFF.

This clonotype was found many times. V is TRBV6-5 and J is TRBJ2-7; 7 nucleotides line up with TRBD1. The length of the CDR3 is 14 residues. CDR1 and CDR2 (germline): MNHEY, SVGAGI. The V segment lost 6 bases and the J segment 2 bases; nucleotides outside the gene matches: 7. The CDR3 spells CASREDRPPYEQYF. CDR3 nucleotide sequence: TGTGCCAGCAGGGAGGACAGGCCCCCCTACGAGCAGTACTTC.

This clonotype was recorded many times. J is TRBJ2-7 and V is TRBV11-2; 8 nucleotides agree with TRBD1. J gave up 4 bases and V 4 bases, and 6 bases lay outside the gene matches. From germline, CDR1 is SGHAT and CDR2 FQNNGV. The CDR3 loop spans 14 amino acids. The CDR3 loop reads CASSSDRGGYEQYF. The CDR3 DNA reads as TGTGCCAGCAGCTCAGACAGGGGTGGTTACGAGCAGTACTTC.

This clonotype was counted ten times or more. The chain combines TRBV23-1 with TRBJ2-5; D is unresolved. TRBV23-1 carries the ORF label, with uncertain function. CDR3 length: 17 residues. Trimming shortened V by 4 bases and J by 5 bases, and 23 bases separated the two germline ends. The CDR3 here is CASSPLNWAPRRETQYF. The CDR3 DNA follows: TGCGCCAGCAGTCCTCTTAATTGGGCTCCCCGAAGGGAGACCCAGTACTTC.